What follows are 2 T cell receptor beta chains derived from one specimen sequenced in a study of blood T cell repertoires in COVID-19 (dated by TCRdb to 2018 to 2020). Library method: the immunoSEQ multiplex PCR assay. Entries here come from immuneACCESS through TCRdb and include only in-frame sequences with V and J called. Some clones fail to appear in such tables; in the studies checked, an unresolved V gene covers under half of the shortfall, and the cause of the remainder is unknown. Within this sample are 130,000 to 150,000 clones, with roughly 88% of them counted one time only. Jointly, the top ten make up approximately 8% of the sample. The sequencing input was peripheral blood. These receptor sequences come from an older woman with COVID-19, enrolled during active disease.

The DNA of the CDR3 is TGTGCCAGCAGTGAAGTTTGGGGACTACGACCCAATGAGCAGTTCTTC. Translating it yields CASSEVWGLRPNEQFF. The genes are TRBV6-1 and TRBJ2-1; 7 nucleotides match TRBD2. CDR1 is MNHNS and CDR2 is SASEGT in the germline V gene. With 1 base clipped from V and 6 bases from J, the junction kept 9 bases outside the gene matches. This CDR3 comprises 16 residues.

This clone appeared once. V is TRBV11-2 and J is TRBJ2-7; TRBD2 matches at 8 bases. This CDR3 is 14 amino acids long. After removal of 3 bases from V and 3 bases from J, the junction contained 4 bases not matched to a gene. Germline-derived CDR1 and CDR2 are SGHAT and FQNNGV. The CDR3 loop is CASSFTGGIYEQYF. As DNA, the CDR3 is TGTGCCAGCAGCTTCACGGGGGGGATCTACGAGCAGTACTTC. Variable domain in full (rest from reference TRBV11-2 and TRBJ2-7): EAGVAQSPRYKIIEKRQSVAFWCNPISGHATLYWYQQILGQGPKLLIQFQNNGVVDDSQLPKDRFSAERLKGVDSTLKIQPAKLEDSAVYLCASSFTGGIYEQYFGPGTRLTVT.